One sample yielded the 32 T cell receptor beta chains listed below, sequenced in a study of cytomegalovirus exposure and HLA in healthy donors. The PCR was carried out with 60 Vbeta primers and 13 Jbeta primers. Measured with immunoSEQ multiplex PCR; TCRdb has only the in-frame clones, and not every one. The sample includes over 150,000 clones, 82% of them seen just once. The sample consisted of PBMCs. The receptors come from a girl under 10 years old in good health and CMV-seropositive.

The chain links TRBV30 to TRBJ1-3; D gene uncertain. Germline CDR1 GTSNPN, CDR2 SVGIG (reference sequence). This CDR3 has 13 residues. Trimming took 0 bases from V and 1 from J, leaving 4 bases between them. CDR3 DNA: TGTGCCTGGAGTGTCACTTCTGGAAACACCATATATTTT. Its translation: CAWSVTSGNTIYF.

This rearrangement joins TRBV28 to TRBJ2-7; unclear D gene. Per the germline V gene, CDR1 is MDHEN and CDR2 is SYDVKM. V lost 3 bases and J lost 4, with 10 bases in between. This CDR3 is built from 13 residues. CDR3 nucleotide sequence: TGTGCCAGCAGTTTGATGGAGTTTTACGAGCAGTACTTC. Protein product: CASSLMEFYEQYF.

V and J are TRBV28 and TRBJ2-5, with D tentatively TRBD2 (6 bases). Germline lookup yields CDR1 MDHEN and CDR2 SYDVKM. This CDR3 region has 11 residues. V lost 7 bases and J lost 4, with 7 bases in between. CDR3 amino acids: CASIGGETQYF. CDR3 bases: TGTGCCAGCATCGGGGGAGAGACCCAGTACTTC.

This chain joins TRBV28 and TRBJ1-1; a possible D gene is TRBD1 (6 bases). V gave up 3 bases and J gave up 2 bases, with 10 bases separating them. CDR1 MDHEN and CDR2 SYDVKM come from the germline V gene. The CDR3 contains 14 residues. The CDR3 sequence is CASSFLGANTEAFF. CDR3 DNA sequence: TGTGCCAGCAGTTTTTTGGGGGCAAACACTGAAGCTTTCTTT.

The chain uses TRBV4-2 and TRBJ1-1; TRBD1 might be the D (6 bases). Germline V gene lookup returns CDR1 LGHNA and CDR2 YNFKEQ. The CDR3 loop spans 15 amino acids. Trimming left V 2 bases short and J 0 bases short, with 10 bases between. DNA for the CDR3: TGTGCCAGCAGCCAACACAGGGCGATGAACACTGAAGCTTTCTTT. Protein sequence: CASSQHRAMNTEAFF.

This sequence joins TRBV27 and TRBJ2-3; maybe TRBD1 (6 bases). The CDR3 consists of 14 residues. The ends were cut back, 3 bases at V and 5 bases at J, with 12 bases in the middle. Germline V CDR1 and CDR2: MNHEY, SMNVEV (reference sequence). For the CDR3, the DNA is TGTGCCAGCAGTTTTGCAGCAGGGGAAGATACGCAGTATTTT. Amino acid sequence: CASSFAAGEDTQYF.

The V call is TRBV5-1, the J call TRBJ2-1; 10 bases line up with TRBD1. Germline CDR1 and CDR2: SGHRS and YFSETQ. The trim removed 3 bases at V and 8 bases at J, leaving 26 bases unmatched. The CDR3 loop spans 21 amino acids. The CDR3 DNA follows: TGCGCCAGCAGCTCGCTTACCGGGACAGGGGAGCGCTTCGGTTTAGTCGATGAGCAGTTCTTC. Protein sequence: CASSSLTGTGERFGLVDEQFF.

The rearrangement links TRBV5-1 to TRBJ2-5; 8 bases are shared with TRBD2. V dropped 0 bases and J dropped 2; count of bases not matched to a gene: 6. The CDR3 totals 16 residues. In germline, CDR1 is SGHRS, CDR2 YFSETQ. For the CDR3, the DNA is TGCGCCAGCAGCTTGGGGTCTAGCGGGCTTCAAGAGACCCAGTACTTC. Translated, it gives CASSLGSSGLQETQYF.

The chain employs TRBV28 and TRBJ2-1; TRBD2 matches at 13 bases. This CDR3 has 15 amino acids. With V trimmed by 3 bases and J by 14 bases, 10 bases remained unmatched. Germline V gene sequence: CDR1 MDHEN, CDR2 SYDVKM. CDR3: CASSFPGLAGRDKFF. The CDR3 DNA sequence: TGTGCCAGCAGTTTCCCGGGACTAGCGGGAAGAGATAAGTTCTTC.

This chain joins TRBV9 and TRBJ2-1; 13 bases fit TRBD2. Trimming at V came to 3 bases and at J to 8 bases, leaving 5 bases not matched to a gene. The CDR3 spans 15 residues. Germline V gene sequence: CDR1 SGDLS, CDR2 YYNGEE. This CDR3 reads CASSAGTSGNYEQFF. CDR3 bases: TGTGCCAGCAGCGCCGGGACTAGCGGGAACTATGAGCAGTTCTTC.

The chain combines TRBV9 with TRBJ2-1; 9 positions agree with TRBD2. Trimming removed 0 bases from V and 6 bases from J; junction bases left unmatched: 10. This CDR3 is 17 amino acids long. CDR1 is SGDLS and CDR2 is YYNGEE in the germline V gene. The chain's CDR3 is CASSVARREGQVNEQFF. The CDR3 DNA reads TGTGCCAGCAGCGTAGCACGGCGGGAGGGCCAGGTCAATGAGCAGTTCTTC.

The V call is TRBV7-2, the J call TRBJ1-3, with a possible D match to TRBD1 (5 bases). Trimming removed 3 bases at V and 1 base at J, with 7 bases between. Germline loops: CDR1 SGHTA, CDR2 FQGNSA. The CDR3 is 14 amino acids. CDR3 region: CASSFPGSGNTIYF. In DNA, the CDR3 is TGTGCCAGCAGCTTTCCAGGGTCTGGAAACACCATATATTTT.

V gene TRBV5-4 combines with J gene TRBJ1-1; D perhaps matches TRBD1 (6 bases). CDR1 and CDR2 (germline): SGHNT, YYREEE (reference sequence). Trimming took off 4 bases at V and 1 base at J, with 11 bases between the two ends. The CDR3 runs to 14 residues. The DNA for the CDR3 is TGTGCCAGCAGCCACAAGGGACAGAACACTGAAGCTTTCTTT. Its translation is CASSHKGQNTEAFF.

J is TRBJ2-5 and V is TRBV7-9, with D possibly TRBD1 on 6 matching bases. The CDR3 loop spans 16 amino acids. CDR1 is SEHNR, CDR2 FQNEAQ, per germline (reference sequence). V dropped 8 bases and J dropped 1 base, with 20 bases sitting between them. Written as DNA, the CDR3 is TGTGCCAGCGGGGCGTCCTCGGGACACCTCCAAGAGACCCAGTACTTC. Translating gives CASGASSGHLQETQYF.

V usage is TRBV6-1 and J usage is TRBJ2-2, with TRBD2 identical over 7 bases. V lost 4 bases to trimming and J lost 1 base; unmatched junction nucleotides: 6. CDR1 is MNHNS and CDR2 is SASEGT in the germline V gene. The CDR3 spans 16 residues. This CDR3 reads CASSARGLQNTGELFF. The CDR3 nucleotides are TGTGCCAGCAGTGCACGGGGACTACAGAACACCGGGGAGCTGTTTTTT.

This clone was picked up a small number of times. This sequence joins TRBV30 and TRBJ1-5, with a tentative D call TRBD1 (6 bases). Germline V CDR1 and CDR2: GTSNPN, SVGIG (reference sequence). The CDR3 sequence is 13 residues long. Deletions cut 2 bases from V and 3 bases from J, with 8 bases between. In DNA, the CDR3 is TGTGCCTGGAGTTCAGGGGTCAATCAGCCCCAGCATTTT. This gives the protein CAWSSGVNQPQHF.

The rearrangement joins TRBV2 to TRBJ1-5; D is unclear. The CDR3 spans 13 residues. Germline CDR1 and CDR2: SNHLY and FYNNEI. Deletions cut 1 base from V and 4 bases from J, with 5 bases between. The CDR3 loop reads CASSEDGNQPQHF. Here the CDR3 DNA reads TGTGCCAGCAGTGAAGACGGGAATCAGCCCCAGCATTTT.

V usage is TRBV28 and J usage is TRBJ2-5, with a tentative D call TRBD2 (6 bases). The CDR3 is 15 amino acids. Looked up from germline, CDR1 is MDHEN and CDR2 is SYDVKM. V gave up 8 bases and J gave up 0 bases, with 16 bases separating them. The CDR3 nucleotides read TGTGCCAGCGCCTACCTTGGGGGGAACCAAGAGACCCAGTACTTC. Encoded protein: CASAYLGGNQETQYF.

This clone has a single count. The CDR3 coding sequence is TGTGCCAGCTCCCCCTGGACCCACGGGAGCACACAAGAGACCCAGTACTTC. Amino acid sequence: CASSPWTHGSTQETQYF. The genes are TRBV28 and TRBJ2-5, with a possible D match to TRBD2 (6 bases). This CDR3 is 17 amino acids long. Looked up from germline, CDR1 is MDHEN and CDR2 is SYDVKM. V lost 8 bases and J lost 2, with 24 bases in between.

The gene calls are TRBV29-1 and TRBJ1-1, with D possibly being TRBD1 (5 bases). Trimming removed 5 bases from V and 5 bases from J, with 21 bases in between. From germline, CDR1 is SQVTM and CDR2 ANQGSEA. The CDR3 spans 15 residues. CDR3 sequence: CSVPGGGSVFTEAFF. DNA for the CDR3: TGCAGCGTTCCGGGGGGAGGGTCCGTCTTTACTGAAGCTTTCTTT. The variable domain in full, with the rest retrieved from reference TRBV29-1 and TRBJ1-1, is SAVISQKPSRDICQRGTSLTIQCQVDSQVTMMFWYRQQPGQSLTLIATANQGSEATYESGFVIDKFPISRPNLTFSTLTVSNMSPEDSSIYLCSVPGGGSVFTEAFFGQGTRLTVV.

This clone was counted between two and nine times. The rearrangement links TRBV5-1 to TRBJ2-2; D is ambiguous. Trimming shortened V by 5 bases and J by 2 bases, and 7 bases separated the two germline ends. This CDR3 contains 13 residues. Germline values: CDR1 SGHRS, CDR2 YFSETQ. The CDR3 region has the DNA TGCGCCAGCAGTCCGGTAAACACCGGGGAGCTGTTTTTT. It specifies CASSPVNTGELFF.

CDR3 sequence (DNA): TGCGCCAGCAGCCACACCATTCGACGTCAGACAGGGGGCAGCGACTATGGCTACACCTTC. It encodes CASSHTIRRQTGGSDYGYTF. The V and J genes are TRBV4-1 and TRBJ1-2, with TRBD1 identical over 10 bases. Germline V CDR1 and CDR2: MGHRA, YSYEKL. This CDR3 is built from 20 residues. After removal of 3 bases from V and 3 bases from J, the junction contained 19 bases not matched to a gene.

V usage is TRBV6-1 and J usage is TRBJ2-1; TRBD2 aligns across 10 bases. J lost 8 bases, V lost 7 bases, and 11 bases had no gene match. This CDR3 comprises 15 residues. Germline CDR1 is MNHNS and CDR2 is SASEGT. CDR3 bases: TGTGCCAGCAACCCCCGGGCTAGCGGGAGTGATGAGCAGTTCTTC. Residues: CASNPRASGSDEQFF.

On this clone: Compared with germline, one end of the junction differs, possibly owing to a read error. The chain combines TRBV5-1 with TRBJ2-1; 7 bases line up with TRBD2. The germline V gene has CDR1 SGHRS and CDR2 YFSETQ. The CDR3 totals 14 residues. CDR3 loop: CARWGEGANNGQFF. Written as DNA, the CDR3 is TGCGCCAGATGGGGGGAGGGCGCTAACAATGGGCAGTTCTTC.

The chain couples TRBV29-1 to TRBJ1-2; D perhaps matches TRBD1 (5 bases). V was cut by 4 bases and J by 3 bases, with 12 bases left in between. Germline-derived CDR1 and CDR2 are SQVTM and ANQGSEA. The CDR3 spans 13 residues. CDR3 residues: CSVVGGVDYGYTF. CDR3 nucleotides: TGCAGCGTTGTTGGAGGGGTGGACTATGGCTACACCTTC.

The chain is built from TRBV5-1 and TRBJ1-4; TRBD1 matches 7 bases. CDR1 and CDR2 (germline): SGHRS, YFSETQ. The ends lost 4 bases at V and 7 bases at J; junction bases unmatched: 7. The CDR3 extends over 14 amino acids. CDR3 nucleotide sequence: TGCGCCAGCAGCGAACAGGGGAGAGGTGAAAAACTGTTTTTT. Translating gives CASSEQGRGEKLFF.

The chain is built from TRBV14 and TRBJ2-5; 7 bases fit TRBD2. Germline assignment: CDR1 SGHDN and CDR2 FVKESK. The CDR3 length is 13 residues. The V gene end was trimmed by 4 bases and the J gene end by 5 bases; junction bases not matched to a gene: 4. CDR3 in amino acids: CASSPAGDETQYF. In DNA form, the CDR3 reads TGTGCCAGCAGCCCCGCGGGAGACGAGACCCAGTACTTC.

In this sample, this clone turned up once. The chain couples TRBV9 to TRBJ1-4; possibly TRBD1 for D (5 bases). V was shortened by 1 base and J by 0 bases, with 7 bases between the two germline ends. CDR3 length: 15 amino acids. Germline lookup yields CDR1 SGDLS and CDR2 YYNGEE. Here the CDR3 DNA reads TGTGCCAGCAGCGTAACAGGAGCAACTAATGAAAAACTGTTTTTT. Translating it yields CASSVTGATNEKLFF.

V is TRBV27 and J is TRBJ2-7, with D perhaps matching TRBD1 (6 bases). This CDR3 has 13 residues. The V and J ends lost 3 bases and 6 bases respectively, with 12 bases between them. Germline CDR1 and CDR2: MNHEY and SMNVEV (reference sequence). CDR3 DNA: TGTGCCAGCAGTTTCACAGGGCTACTCGAGCAGTACTTC. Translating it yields CASSFTGLLEQYF.

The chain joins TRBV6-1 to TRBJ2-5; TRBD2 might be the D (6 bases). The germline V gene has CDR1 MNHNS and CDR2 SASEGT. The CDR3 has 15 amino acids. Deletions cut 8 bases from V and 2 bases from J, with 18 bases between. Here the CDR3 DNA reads TGTGCCAGCCATGGACTGGCGGGACTGCAAGAGACCCAGTACTTC. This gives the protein CASHGLAGLQETQYF.

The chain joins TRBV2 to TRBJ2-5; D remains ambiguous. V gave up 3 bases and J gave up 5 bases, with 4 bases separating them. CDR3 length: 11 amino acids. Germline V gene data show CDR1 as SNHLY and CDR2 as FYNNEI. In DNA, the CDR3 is TGTGCCAGCAGTGATTCGGAGACCCAGTACTTC. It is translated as CASSDSETQYF. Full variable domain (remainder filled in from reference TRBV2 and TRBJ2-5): EPEVTQTPSHQVTQMGQEVILRCVPISNHLYFYWYRQILGQKVEFLVSFYNNEISEKSEIFDDQFSVERPDGSNFTLKIRSTKLEDSAMYFCASSDSETQYFGPGTRLLVL.

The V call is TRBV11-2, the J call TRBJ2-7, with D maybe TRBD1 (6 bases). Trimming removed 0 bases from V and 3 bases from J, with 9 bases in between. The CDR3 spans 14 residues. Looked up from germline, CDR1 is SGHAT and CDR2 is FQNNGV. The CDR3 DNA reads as TGTGCCAGCAGCTTAGATCCAGGGGTCTACGAGCAGTACTTC. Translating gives CASSLDPGVYEQYF.